These T cell receptor beta chains were read from a single sample in a study of T cells in Graves' hyperthyroidism and ophthalmopathy. TCRdb re-called the multiplex PCR reads through MiXCR, storing one row per CDR3 protein. This repertoire shows over 650,000 distinct CDR3 sequences, 16% found once; its top ten account for approximately 8.4%. The specimen was blood. All receptors come from a man aged 18 to 29 with Graves' hyperthyroidism. Both conserved end residues are part of each CDR3. Each record gives: CDR3 protein, CDR3 DNA, D gene, V gene, J gene, clone size. D genes are given only for firm matches. Clone size is shown for a subset of rows, as once, few, many or a class of expanded clone.

cdr3_aa: CASSFGVPDTQYF
cdr3_nt: TGTGCCAGCAGTTTCGGGGTTCCAGATACGCAGTATTTT
d_call: -
v_call: TRBV28
j_call: TRBJ2-3
clone_size: many

cdr3_aa: CAISPDGLNTEAFF
cdr3_nt: TGTGCCATCAGTCCTGACGGGCTGAACACTGAAGCTTTCTTT
d_call: -
v_call: TRBV10-3
j_call: TRBJ1-1
clone_size: -

cdr3_aa: CASSPSTGGPKETQYF
cdr3_nt: TGTGCCAGCAGCCCCTCCACGGGAGGACCCAAAGAGACCCAGTACTTC
d_call: TRBD2
v_call: TRBV13
j_call: TRBJ2-5
clone_size: -

cdr3_aa: CASRSGTGTHEQYF
cdr3_nt: TGTGCCAGCAGATCCGGGACAGGGACACACGAGCAGTACTTC
d_call: TRBD1
v_call: TRBV28
j_call: TRBJ2-7
clone_size: many

cdr3_aa: CATPKRKAFF
cdr3_nt: TGTGCCACCCCAAAAAGGAAAGCTTTCTTT
d_call: -
v_call: TRBV25-1
j_call: TRBJ1-1
clone_size: -

cdr3_aa: CSASHREQGTTWSNQPQHF
cdr3_nt: TGCAGTGCTAGCCACAGGGAGCAGGGGACCACTTGGAGCAATCAGCCCCAGCATTTT
d_call: -
v_call: TRBV20-1
j_call: TRBJ1-5
clone_size: few

cdr3_aa: CASARGTAQETQYF
cdr3_nt: TGTGCCAGCGCTAGGGGGACAGCCCAAGAGACCCAGTACTTC
d_call: TRBD1
v_call: TRBV6-1
j_call: TRBJ2-5
clone_size: many

cdr3_aa: CASRDPGNTEAFF
cdr3_nt: TGTGCCAGCAGAGACCCGGGAAACACTGAAGCTTTCTTT
d_call: -
v_call: TRBV27
j_call: TRBJ1-1
clone_size: many

cdr3_aa: CASSQSGSNGDTQYF
cdr3_nt: TGTGCCAGCAGCCAAAGCGGGAGTAATGGAGATACGCAGTATTTT
d_call: TRBD2
v_call: TRBV7-3
j_call: TRBJ2-3
clone_size: -

cdr3_aa: CSVGRGIPYEQYF
cdr3_nt: TGCAGCGTTGGCCGGGGGATCCCTTACGAGCAGTACTTC
d_call: -
v_call: TRBV29-1
j_call: TRBJ2-7
clone_size: many

cdr3_aa: CASSRLYGSGSKGEQYF
cdr3_nt: TGTGCCAGCAGCCGTCTTTATGGAAGCGGGAGTAAGGGCGAGCAGTACTTC
d_call: TRBD2
v_call: TRBV3-1
j_call: TRBJ2-7
clone_size: -

cdr3_aa: CASREQDNYGYTF
cdr3_nt: TGTGCCAGCAGAGAACAGGATAACTATGGCTACACCTTC
d_call: -
v_call: TRBV28
j_call: TRBJ1-2
clone_size: -

cdr3_aa: CASSPRPTTDTQYF
cdr3_nt: TGTGCCAGCAGCCCCCGTCCGACGACAGATACGCAGTATTTT
d_call: -
v_call: TRBV7-9
j_call: TRBJ2-3
clone_size: many

cdr3_aa: CASSHGTGSPQHF
cdr3_nt: TGTGCCAGCAGCCATGGGACAGGCAGTCCCCAGCATTTT
d_call: TRBD1
v_call: TRBV3-1
j_call: TRBJ1-5
clone_size: few

cdr3_aa: CASSPWGQVGTEAFF
cdr3_nt: TGTGCCAGCTCACCATGGGGGCAGGTGGGTACTGAAGCTTTCTTT
d_call: -
v_call: TRBV18
j_call: TRBJ1-1
clone_size: many

cdr3_aa: CASSIPLAGGPKNEQFF
cdr3_nt: TGTGCCAGCAGCATCCCGTTAGCGGGAGGGCCTAAAAATGAGCAGTTCTTC
d_call: TRBD2
v_call: TRBV7-9
j_call: TRBJ2-1
clone_size: -

cdr3_aa: CASSEGSAYRELFF
cdr3_nt: TGTGCCAGCAGTGAAGGATCAGCCTACCGGGAGCTGTTTTTT
d_call: -
v_call: TRBV2
j_call: TRBJ2-2
clone_size: -

cdr3_aa: CSTRESTSYVQYF
cdr3_nt: TGCAGTACTAGAGAATCGACTAGCTATGTGCAGTACTTC
d_call: TRBD2
v_call: TRBV20-1
j_call: TRBJ2-7
clone_size: -

cdr3_aa: CASSPWDGITEAFF
cdr3_nt: TGTGCCAGCTCACCTTGGGACGGTATTACTGAAGCTTTCTTT
d_call: -
v_call: TRBV18
j_call: TRBJ1-1
clone_size: many

cdr3_aa: CASTGPGEQFF
cdr3_nt: TGTGCCAGTACCGGTCCGGGTGAGCAGTTCTTC
d_call: -
v_call: TRBV7-2
j_call: TRBJ2-1
clone_size: -

cdr3_aa: CASSQLPYGSYEQYF
cdr3_nt: TGTGCCAGCAGCCAATTGCCCTACGGATCCTACGAGCAGTACTTC
d_call: -
v_call: TRBV3-1
j_call: TRBJ2-7
clone_size: many

cdr3_aa: CASSLGHQGGNEQFF
cdr3_nt: TGTGCCAGCAGCTTGGGGCACCAGGGTGGGAATGAGCAGTTCTTC
d_call: -
v_call: TRBV7-2
j_call: TRBJ2-1
clone_size: -

cdr3_aa: CASSVGANVLTF
cdr3_nt: TGTGCCAGCAGCGTGGGAGCCAACGTCCTGACTTTC
d_call: -
v_call: TRBV7-3
j_call: TRBJ2-6
clone_size: -

cdr3_aa: CSAPAGDSDQETQYF
cdr3_nt: TGCAGTGCCCCAGCGGGTGACAGTGATCAAGAGACCCAGTACTTC
d_call: -
v_call: TRBV20-1
j_call: TRBJ2-5
clone_size: few